This is a list of T cell receptor beta chains from one sample in a study of T cell responses to AZD1222 COVID-19 vaccine. Only in-frame clones appear in the TCRdb table, and some are missing; sequencing was by immunoSEQ multiplex PCR. The repertoire includes around 140,000 clones, 90% to 95% of them detected once, and about 9% sits in the top ten. The source was peripheral blood, collected on day 0 of AZD1222 vaccination. Receptors were obtained from an adult in good health. Each CDR3 is given with its conserved first and last residue. Fields, in order: D gene, clone size, J gene, V gene, CDR3 DNA, CDR3 protein. The D gene is left open where the match is weak. A clone size is listed for some rows: how often the clone was seen (once, few, many), or a class if it is expanded.

.	once	TRBJ2-7	TRBV15	TGTGCCACCAGGGAAGGGTTGATGGGCGAGCAGTACTTC	CATREGLMGEQYF
TRBD1	.	TRBJ2-7	TRBV7-8	TGTGCCAGCAGCTTATATTCAGGGGGCTACGAGCAGTACTTC	CASSLYSGGYEQYF
.	.	TRBJ2-3	TRBV18	TGTGCCAGCTCACCACCCCCGGGGAGCACAGATACGCAGTATTTT	CASSPPPGSTDTQYF
.	once	TRBJ1-2	TRBV5-1	TGCGCCAGCAGCTTCAAAGGACAGCCGACTACAAAGAACTATGGCTACACCTTC	CASSFKGQPTTKNYGYTF
.	.	TRBJ1-3	TRBV30	TGTGCCTGGAGTTGGGTAACTGGAAACACCATATATTTT	CAWSWVTGNTIYF
.	.	TRBJ1-1	TRBV11-3	TGTGCCAGCAGCTTATTAACGAACACTGAAGCTTTCTTT	CASSLLTNTEAFF
.	.	TRBJ1-1	TRBV3-1/TRBV3-2	TGTGCCAGCAGCCCCGGGGGCTTCACTGAAGCTTTCTTT	CASSPGGFTEAFF
.	.	TRBJ1-3	TRBV5-8	TGTGCCAGCAGCTTGGGAGCGACAGAACCCTCTGGAAACACCATATATTTT	CASSLGATEPSGNTIYF
.	once	TRBJ2-1	TRBV19	TGTGCCAGTAGTCCACAGGGATACAATGAGCAGTTCTTC	CASSPQGYNEQFF
.	once	TRBJ2-1	TRBV7-2	TGTGCCAGCAGCTTAGTGACAGATGACAATGAGCAGTTCTTC	CASSLVTDDNEQFF
.	.	TRBJ1-6	TRBV13	TGTGCCAGCGCCTCCCAGGGATCTAATAATTCACCCCTCCACTTT	CASASQGSNNSPLHF
.	.	TRBJ1-1	TRBV27	TGTGCCAGCATAGGCCTGTTGGGTACTGAAGCTTTCTTT	CASIGLLGTEAFF
.	.	TRBJ1-6	TRBV6-6	TGTGCCAGCAGTTACGCGAGGACAGATAATTCACCCCTCCACTTT	CASSYARTDNSPLHF
TRBD1	.	TRBJ1-6	TRBV6-1	TGTGCCAGCAGTGGGGGCAGGGGGTCTTCTACTTCTAATAATTCACCCCTCCACTTT	CASSGGRGSSTSNNSPLHF
.	.	TRBJ1-2	TRBV29-1	TGCAGCGCCGGTAACGCACCGGGGTATGGCTACACCTTC	CSAGNAPGYGYTF
.	.	TRBJ2-1	TRBV28	TGTGCCAGCGGGCTTTTGCATGAGCAGTTCTTC	CASGLLHEQFF
.	.	TRBJ2-6	TRBV29-1	TGCAGCGTGCATAGCTCTGGGGCCAACGTCCTGACTTTC	CSVHSSGANVLTF
.	.	TRBJ1-1	TRBV2	TGTGCCAGCAGGAACAGACCAGGGAGGAGCACTGAAGCTTTCTTT	CASRNRPGRSTEAFF
.	.	TRBJ1-2	TRBV6-4	TGTGCCAGCGCTCTTTCGGGACAAGCTAACTATGGCTACACCTTC	CASALSGQANYGYTF
.	.	TRBJ1-5	TRBV6-1	TGTGCCAGCAGTGAAATCAGAGGGTATCAGCCCCAGCATTTT	CASSEIRGYQPQHF
.	.	TRBJ1-3	TRBV28	TGTGCCAGCCTGAGGGGAGCCTCTGGAAACACCATATATTTT	CASLRGASGNTIYF
TRBD1	.	TRBJ1-2	TRBV30	TGTGCCTGGAGAAGTGGAGGGACAGGGTCGTACTATGGCTACACCTTC	CAWRSGGTGSYYGYTF
.	.	TRBJ2-5	TRBV7-2	TGTGCCAGCAGCCCCACGGGGGCAAGGGTAGAGACCCAGTACTTC	CASSPTGARVETQYF
TRBD1	.	TRBJ1-1	TRBV7-9	TGTGCCAGCAGCTCCAGGACAGGCCGAGTCTGGGACACTGAAGCTTTCTTT	CASSSRTGRVWDTEAFF
TRBD2	.	TRBJ2-3	TRBV11-3	TGTGCCAGCAGCTTAGCGGCTAGCGGGGGTGGAGATACGCAGTATTTT	CASSLAASGGGDTQYF
.	once	TRBJ1-1	TRBV5-6	TGTGCCCCTAAAACCATTATGGGTGTAGGGACTGAAGCTTTCTTT	CAPKTIMGVGTEAFF
.	.	TRBJ1-5	TRBV30	TGTGCCTGGAGTGTAACGGGGCCCCATCAGCCCCAGCATTTT	CAWSVTGPHQPQHF
.	once	TRBJ2-7	TRBV19	TGTGCCAGTAGTATAGATCGGGGGACCGAGCAGTACTTC	CASSIDRGTEQYF
.	.	TRBJ1-3	TRBV6-5	TGTGCCAGCAGAGGGAGGGGTTCGGGCACCATATATTTT	CASRGRGSGTIYF
.	.	TRBJ1-2	TRBV6-2/TRBV6-3	TGTGCCAGCAGTTCCGGGACCTTTGGGTGGAACTATGGCTACACCTTC	CASSSGTFGWNYGYTF
.	.	TRBJ1-2	TRBV20-1	TGCAGTGCTAGTTATGGGCGCGCTTCCTATGGCTACACCTTC	CSASYGRASYGYTF
TRBD1	.	TRBJ1-2	TRBV2	TGTGCCAGCAGTGCGGGACAGGGGGCTGGAAGGCTGGGCGACGGCTACACCTTC	CASSAGQGAGRLGDGYTF